This T cell receptor beta chain was identified during a study of blood T cell repertoires in COVID-19. CDR1 and CDR2 (germline): MGHRA, YSYEKL. The CDR3 has 19 amino acids. Trimming cost V 0 bases and J 0 bases; bases outside gene matches: 11. Data came from immunoSEQ multiplex PCR; TCRdb stores just in-frame clones and leaves some out. Counted here are about 34,000 clones, 70% to 80% occurring once; the ten biggest clones make up 16%. The specimen was peripheral blood. The rearrangement uses TRBV4-1 and TRBJ1-5; the match to TRBD1 covers 7 bases. The sequence was collected from a human donor in a cohort sampled during active COVID-19. CDR3 loop: CASSQDFTGDVYSNQPQHF. CDR3 bases: TGCGCCAGCAGCCAAGATTTTACAGGGGACGTCTATAGCAATCAGCCCCAGCATTTT.